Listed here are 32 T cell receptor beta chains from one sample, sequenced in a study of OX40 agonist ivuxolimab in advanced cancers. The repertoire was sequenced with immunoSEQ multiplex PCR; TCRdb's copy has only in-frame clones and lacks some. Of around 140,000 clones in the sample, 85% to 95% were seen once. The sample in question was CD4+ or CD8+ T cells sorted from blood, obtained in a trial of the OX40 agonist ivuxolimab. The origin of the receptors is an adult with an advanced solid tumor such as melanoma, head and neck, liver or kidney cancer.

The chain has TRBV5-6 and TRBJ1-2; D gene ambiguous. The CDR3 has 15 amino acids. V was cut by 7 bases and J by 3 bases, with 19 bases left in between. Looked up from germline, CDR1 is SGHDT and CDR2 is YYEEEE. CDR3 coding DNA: TGTGCCAGCCATACTATCGACGTGAGGTACTATGGCTACACCTTC. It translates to CASHTIDVRYYGYTF. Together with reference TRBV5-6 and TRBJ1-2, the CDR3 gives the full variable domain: DAGVTQSPTHLIKTRGQQVTLRCSPKSGHDTVSWYQQALGQGPQFIFQYYEEEERQRGNFPDRFSGHQFPNYSSELNVNALLLGDSALYLCASHTIDVRYYGYTFGSGTRLTVV.

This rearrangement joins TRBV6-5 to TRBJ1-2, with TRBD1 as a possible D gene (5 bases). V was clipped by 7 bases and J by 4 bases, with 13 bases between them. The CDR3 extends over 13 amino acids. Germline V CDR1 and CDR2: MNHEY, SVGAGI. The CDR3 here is CASTGATFYGYTF. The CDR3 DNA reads TGTGCCAGCACTGGGGCGACCTTCTATGGCTACACCTTC.

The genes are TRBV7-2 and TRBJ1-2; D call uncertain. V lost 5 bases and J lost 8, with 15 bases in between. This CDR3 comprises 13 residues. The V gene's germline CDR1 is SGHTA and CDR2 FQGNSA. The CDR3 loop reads CASSPSGPVGYTF. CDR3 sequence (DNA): TGTGCCAGCAGCCCCTCAGGACCAGTAGGCTACACCTTC.

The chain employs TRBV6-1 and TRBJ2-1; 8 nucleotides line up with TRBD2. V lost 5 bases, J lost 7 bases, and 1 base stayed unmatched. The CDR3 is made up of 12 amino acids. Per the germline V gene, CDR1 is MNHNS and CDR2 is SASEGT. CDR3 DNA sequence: TGTGCCAGCAGTCAGCGGGGGAATGAGCAGTTCTTC. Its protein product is CASSQRGNEQFF.

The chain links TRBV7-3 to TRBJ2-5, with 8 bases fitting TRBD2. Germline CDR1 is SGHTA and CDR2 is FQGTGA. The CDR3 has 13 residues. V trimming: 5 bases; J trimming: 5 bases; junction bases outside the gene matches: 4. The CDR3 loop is CASSPAGVETQYF. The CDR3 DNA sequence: TGTGCCAGCAGCCCAGCGGGGGTGGAGACCCAGTACTTC.

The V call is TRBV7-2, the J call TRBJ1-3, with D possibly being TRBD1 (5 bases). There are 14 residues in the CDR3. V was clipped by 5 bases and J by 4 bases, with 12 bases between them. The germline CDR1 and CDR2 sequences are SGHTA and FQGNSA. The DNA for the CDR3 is TGTGCCAGCAGCCCCGAGACAGCCGGAAACACCATATATTTT. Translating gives CASSPETAGNTIYF.

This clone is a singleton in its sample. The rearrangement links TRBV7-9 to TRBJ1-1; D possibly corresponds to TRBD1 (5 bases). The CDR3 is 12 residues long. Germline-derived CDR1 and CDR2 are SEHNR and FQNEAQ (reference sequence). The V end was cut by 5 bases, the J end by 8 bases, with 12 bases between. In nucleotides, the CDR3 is TGTGCCAGCAGCCCCGGGGACGCAGAAGCTTTCTTT. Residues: CASSPGDAEAFF.

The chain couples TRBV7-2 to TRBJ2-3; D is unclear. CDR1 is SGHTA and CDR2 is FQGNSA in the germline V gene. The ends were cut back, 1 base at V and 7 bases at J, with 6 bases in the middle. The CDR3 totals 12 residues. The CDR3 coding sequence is TGTGCCAGCAGCTTAGGCTATAATACGCAGTATTTT. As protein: CASSLGYNTQYF.

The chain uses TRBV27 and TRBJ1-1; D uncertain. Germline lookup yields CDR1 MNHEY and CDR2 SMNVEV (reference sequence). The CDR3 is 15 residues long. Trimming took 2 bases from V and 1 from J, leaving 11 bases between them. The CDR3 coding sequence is TGTGCCAGCAGTTTAATGGCAGGAGGGAACACTGAAGCTTTCTTT. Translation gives CASSLMAGGNTEAFF.

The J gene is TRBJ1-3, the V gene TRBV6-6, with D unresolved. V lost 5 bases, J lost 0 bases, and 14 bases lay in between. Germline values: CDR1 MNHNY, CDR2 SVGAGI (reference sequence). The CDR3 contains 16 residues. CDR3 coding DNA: TGTGCCAGCAGTCCTAGGGAGAATCCCTCTGGAAACACCATATATTTT. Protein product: CASSPRENPSGNTIYF.

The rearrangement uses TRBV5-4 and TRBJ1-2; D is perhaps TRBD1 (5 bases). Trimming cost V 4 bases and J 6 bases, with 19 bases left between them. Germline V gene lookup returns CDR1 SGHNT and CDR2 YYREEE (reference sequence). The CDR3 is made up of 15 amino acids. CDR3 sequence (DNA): TGTGCCAGCAGCCGGGGGTCGGGGGGAGTGGATGGCTACACCTTC. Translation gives CASSRGSGGVDGYTF.

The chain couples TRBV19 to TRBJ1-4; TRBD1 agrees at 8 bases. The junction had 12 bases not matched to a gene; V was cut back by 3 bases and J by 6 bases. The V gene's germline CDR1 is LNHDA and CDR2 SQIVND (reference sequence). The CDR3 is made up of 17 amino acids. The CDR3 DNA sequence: TGTGCCAGTAGTATCTCATGGGACAGGAGATACCATGAAAAACTGTTTTTT. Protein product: CASSISWDRRYHEKLFF.

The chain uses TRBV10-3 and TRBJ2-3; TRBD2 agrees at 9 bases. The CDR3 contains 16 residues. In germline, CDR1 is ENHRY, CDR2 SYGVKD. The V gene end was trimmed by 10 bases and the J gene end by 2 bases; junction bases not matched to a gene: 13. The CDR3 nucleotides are TGTGCCACTGGGAGTGGTCAGCGGGGGGTCACAGATACGCAGTATTTT. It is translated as CATGSGQRGVTDTQYF.

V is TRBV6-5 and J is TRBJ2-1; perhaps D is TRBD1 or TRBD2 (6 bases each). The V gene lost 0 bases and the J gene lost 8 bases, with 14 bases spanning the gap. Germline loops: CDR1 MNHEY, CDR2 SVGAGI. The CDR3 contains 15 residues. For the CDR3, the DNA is TGTGCCAGCAGTTACTCGGGGCACGGGGGCGATGAGCAGTTCTTC. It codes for CASSYSGHGGDEQFF.

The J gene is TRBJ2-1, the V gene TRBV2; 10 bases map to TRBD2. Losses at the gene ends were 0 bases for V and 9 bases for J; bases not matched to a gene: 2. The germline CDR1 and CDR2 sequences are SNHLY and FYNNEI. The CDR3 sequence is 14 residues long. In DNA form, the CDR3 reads TGTGCCAGCAGTGAAGCCCTAGCGGGGGCTGAGCAGTTCTTC. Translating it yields CASSEALAGAEQFF.

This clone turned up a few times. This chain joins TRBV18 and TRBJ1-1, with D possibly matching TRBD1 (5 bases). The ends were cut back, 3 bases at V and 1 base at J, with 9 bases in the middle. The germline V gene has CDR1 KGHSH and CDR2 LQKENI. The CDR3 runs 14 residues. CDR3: CASSPGGENTEAFF. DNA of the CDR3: TGTGCCAGCTCACCGGGAGGGGAGAACACTGAAGCTTTCTTT.

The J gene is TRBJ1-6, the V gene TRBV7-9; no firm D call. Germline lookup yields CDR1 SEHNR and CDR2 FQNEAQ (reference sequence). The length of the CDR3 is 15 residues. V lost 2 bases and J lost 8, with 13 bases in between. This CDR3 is CASSLPLTGDSPLHF. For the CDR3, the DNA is TGTGCCAGCAGCTTACCCCTAACCGGGGATTCACCCCTCCACTTT.

The CDR3 DNA reads as TGTGCCAGCAGCCGGGACCCCTACGAGCAGTACTTC. Its protein is CASSRDPYEQYF. The rearrangement joins TRBV11-2 to TRBJ2-7; D tentatively fits TRBD1 or TRBD2 (5 bases each). The CDR3 length is 12 residues. V was shortened by 5 bases and J by 2 bases, with 7 bases between the two germline ends. Looked up from germline, CDR1 is SGHAT and CDR2 is FQNNGV. The entire variable domain, with the rest obtained from reference TRBV11-2 and TRBJ2-7, is as follows: EAGVAQSPRYKIIEKRQSVAFWCNPISGHATLYWYQQILGQGPKLLIQFQNNGVVDDSQLPKDRFSAERLKGVDSTLKIQPAKLEDSAVYLCASSRDPYEQYFGPGTRLTVT.

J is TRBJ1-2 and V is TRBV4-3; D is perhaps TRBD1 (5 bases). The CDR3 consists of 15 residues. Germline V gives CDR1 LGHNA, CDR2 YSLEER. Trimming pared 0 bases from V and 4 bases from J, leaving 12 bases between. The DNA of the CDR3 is TGCGCCAGCAGCCAAGAGTGGGAGAGGGGCTATGGCTACACCTTC. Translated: CASSQEWERGYGYTF.

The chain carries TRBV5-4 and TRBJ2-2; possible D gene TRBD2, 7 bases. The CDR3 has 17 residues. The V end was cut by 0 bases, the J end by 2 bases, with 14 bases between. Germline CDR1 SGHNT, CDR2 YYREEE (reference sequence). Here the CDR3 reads CASSLGTRGGNTGELFF. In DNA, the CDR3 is TGTGCCAGCAGCTTGGGGACCCGCGGGGGCAACACCGGGGAGCTGTTTTTT.

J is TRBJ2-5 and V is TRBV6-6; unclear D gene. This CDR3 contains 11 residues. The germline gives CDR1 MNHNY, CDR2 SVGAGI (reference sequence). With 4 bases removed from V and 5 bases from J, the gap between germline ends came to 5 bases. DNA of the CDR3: TGTGCCAGCAGTTCGTGGGAGACCCAGTACTTC. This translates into CASSSWETQYF.

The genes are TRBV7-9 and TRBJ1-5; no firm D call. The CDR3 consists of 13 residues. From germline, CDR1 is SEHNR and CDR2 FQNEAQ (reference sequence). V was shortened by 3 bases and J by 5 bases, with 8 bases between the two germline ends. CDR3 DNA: TGTGCCAGCAGCTTGGGCCCCGATCAGCCCCAGCATTTT. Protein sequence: CASSLGPDQPQHF.

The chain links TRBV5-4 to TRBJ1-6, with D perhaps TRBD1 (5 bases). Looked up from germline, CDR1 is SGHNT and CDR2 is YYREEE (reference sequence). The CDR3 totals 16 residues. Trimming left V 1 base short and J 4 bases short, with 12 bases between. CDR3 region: CASSLSGGGYNSPLHF. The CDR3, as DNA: TGTGCCAGCAGCTTGTCCGGGGGAGGGTATAATTCACCCCTCCACTTT.

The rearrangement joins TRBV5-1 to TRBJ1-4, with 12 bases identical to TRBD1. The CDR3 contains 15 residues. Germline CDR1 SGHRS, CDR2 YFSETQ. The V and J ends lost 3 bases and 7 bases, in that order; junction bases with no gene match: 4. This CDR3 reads CASSWGDRGPEKLFF. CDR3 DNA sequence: TGCGCCAGCAGCTGGGGGGACAGGGGGCCTGAAAAACTGTTTTTT.

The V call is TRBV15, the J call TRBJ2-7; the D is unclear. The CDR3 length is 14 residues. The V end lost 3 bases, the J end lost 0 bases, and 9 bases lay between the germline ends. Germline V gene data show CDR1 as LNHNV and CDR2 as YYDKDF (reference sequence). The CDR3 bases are TGTGCCACCAGCAGCCTGCTGAGCTCCTACGAGCAGTACTTC. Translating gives CATSSLLSSYEQYF.

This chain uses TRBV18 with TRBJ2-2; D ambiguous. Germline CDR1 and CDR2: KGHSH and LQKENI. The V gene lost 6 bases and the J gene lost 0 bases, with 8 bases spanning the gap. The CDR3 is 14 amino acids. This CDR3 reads CASSPTTNTGELFF. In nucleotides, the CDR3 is TGTGCCAGCTCTCCCACTACGAACACCGGGGAGCTGTTTTTT.

This CDR3 reads CASSYGTTGDEQYF. The DNA of the CDR3 is TGTGCCAGCAGTTACGGAACGACAGGGGACGAGCAGTACTTC. V usage is TRBV6-6 and J usage is TRBJ2-7, with 8 positions matching TRBD1. Trimming took 2 bases from V and 5 from J; bases not matched to a gene: 5. The CDR3 has 14 amino acids. Germline loops: CDR1 MNHNY, CDR2 SVGAGI (reference sequence).

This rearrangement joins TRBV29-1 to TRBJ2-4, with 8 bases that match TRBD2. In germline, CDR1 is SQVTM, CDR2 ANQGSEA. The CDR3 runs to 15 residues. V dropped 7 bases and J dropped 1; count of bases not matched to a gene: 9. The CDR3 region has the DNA TGCAGCGCGGGGGGGGCTTTGTCGGCCAAAAACATTCAGTACTTC. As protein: CSAGGALSAKNIQYF.

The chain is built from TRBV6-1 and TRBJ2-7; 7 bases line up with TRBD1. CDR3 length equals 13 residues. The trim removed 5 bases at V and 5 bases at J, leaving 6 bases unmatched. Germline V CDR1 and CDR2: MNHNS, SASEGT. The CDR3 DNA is TGTGCCAGCAGTAGACAGGGTGTCCACGAGCAGTACTTC. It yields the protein CASSRQGVHEQYF.

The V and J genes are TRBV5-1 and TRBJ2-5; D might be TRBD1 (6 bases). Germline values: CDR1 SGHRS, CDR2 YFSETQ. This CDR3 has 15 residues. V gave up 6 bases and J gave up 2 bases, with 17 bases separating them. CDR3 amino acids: CASTLTGQPQETQYF. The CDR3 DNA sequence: TGCGCCAGCACCCTGACAGGACAGCCACAAGAGACCCAGTACTTC. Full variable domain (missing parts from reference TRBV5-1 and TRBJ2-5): KAGVTQTPRYLIKTRGQQVTLSCSPISGHRSVSWYQQTPGQGLQFLFEYFSETQRNKGNFPGRFSGRQFSNSRSEMNVSTLELGDSALYLCASTLTGQPQETQYFGPGTRLLVL.

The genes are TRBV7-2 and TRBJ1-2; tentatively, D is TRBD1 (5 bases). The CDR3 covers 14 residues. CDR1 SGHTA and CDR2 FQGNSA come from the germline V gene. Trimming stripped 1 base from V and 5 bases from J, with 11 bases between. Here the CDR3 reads CASSLGQGTYGYTF. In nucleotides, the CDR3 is TGTGCCAGCAGCTTAGGTCAGGGAACTTATGGCTACACCTTC.

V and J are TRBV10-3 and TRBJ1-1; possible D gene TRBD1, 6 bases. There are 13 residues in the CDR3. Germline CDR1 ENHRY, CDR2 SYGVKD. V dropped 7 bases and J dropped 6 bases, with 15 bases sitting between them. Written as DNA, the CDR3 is TGTGCCATCACCTACGGGCCAGGGGCTGAAGCTTTCTTT. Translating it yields CAITYGPGAEAFF.